The 24 T cell receptor beta chains in this list originate from one sample, sequenced in a study of T cell responses to AZD1222 COVID-19 vaccine. Sequencing was performed with immunoSEQ multiplex PCR; in TCRdb, only in-frame clones are kept and a portion is missing. Of about 210,000 clones listed, approximately 94% are singletons. The specimen was peripheral blood, collected 28 days after the second dose of the MenACWY control vaccine. These receptors all come from an adult who received the MenACWY meningococcal vaccine as a control.

The chain links TRBV19 to TRBJ1-2; 9 bases fit TRBD1. Trimming at V came to 1 base and at J to 7 bases, leaving 10 bases not matched to a gene. The V gene's germline CDR1 is LNHDA and CDR2 SQIVND (reference sequence). This CDR3 is built from 16 residues. The CDR3 region is CASSIGTGDTQRGYTF. CDR3 nucleotides: TGTGCCAGTAGTATAGGGACAGGGGATACTCAGCGTGGCTACACCTTC. Full variable domain (missing parts from reference TRBV19 and TRBJ1-2): DGGITQSPKYLFRKEGQNVTLSCEQNLNHDAMYWYRQDPGQGLRLIYYSQIVNDFQKGDIAEGYSVSREKKESFPLTVTSAQKNPTAFYLCASSIGTGDTQRGYTFGSGTRLTVV.

J is TRBJ1-5 and V is TRBV11-2, with D perhaps TRBD1 (5 bases). Germline assignment: CDR1 SGHAT and CDR2 FQNNGV. V was pared by 1 base and J by 4 bases, with 17 bases between. CDR3 length equals 17 residues. CDR3 DNA: TGTGCCAGCAGCTTAGGAGCGGGGATCTGGGGGAATCAGCCCCAGCATTTT. It codes for CASSLGAGIWGNQPQHF.

The rearrangement joins TRBV3-1 (or the pseudogene TRBV3-2) to TRBJ2-7, with TRBD2 as a possible D gene (6 bases). The CDR3 is 13 amino acids. CDR1 LGHDT and CDR2 YNNKEL come from the germline V gene (reference sequence). Trimming shortened V by 7 bases and J by 5 bases, and 15 bases separated the two germline ends. The CDR3 here is CASTKGRSDEQYF. In DNA, the CDR3 is TGTGCCAGCACGAAGGGGAGGAGTGACGAGCAGTACTTC.

The chain uses TRBV19 and TRBJ2-7; 7 nucleotides align to TRBD1. V lost 4 bases, J lost 1 base, and 7 bases stayed unmatched. The CDR3 spans 15 residues. Germline CDR1 is LNHDA and CDR2 is SQIVND (reference sequence). The CDR3 region is CASSSETGISYEQYF. Here the CDR3 DNA reads TGTGCCAGTAGTAGCGAGACAGGGATATCCTACGAGCAGTACTTC.

The chain recombines TRBV7-8 with TRBJ1-5; D ambiguous. This CDR3 contains 14 residues. CDR1 and CDR2 (germline): SGHVS, FQNEAQ. V shed 3 bases and J shed 3 bases, with 9 bases lying between them. The CDR3: CASSFFGDNQPQHF. The CDR3 region has the DNA TGTGCCAGCAGCTTCTTTGGGGACAATCAGCCCCAGCATTTT.

J is TRBJ1-1 and V is TRBV28, with a possible D match to TRBD1 (5 bases). Germline V lookup: CDR1 MDHEN, CDR2 SYDVKM. The V end lost 8 bases, the J end lost 8 bases, and 15 bases lay between the germline ends. This CDR3 spans 12 amino acids. In nucleotides, the CDR3 is TGTGCCAGCCGACTTGGGGGACGCGAAGCTTTCTTT. Translating gives CASRLGGREAFF.

The chain has TRBV28 and TRBJ1-5; TRBD1 matches 8 bases. V dropped 8 bases and J dropped 6; count of bases not matched to a gene: 9. This CDR3 is 14 amino acids long. CDR1 is MDHEN, CDR2 SYDVKM, per germline. The CDR3 nucleotides are TGTGCCAGCGGGGCCCTGACAGGGGCTCAGCCCCAGCATTTT. The encoded protein is CASGALTGAQPQHF.

CDR3 residues: CSVGPGTGWNTEAFF. Here the CDR3 DNA reads TGCAGCGTCGGTCCCGGGACAGGGTGGAACACTGAAGCTTTCTTT. The chain links TRBV29-1 to TRBJ1-1, with 9 bases matching TRBD1. With 6 bases clipped from V and 1 base from J, the junction kept 9 bases outside the gene matches. The CDR3 is 15 amino acids. Per germline, CDR1 SQVTM and CDR2 ANQGSEA.

The chain links TRBV7-3 to TRBJ2-2; TRBD2 matches at 8 bases. The CDR3 totals 18 residues. The V gene's germline CDR1 is SGHTA and CDR2 FQGTGA. V shed 1 base, J shed 7 bases, and the junction held 14 bases outside the gene matches. The CDR3 DNA is TGTGCCAGCAGCTTAAGTTCAACGTCGGGACTAGTCGGCGGGGAGCTGTTTTTT. Amino acids: CASSLSSTSGLVGGELFF.

The CDR3 reads CASSYLRGTGANVLTF. CDR3 sequence (DNA): TGTGCCAGCAGTTACCTCAGGGGCACTGGGGCCAACGTCCTGACTTTC. This rearrangement joins TRBV6-6 to TRBJ2-6; a possible D gene is TRBD1 (6 bases). The germline V and J ends were trimmed by 2 bases and 2 bases, with 10 bases remaining between them. The CDR3 has 16 amino acids. Germline V lookup: CDR1 MNHNY, CDR2 SVGAGI (reference sequence).

The chain links TRBV19 to TRBJ2-2, with 7 bases matching TRBD1. The germline CDR1 and CDR2 sequences are LNHDA and SQIVND (reference sequence). The CDR3 length is 15 residues. V lost 5 bases and J lost 6; bases outside the gene matches: 9. The CDR3 nucleotides are TGTGCCAGTAGTGGGGATGACAGGGTGGCCGGGGAGCTGTTTTTT. Amino acid sequence: CASSGDDRVAGELFF. The full variable domain, in which reference TRBV19 and TRBJ2-2 provide the parts outside the CDR3, is DGGITQSPKYLFRKEGQNVTLSCEQNLNHDAMYWYRQDPGQGLRLIYYSQIVNDFQKGDIAEGYSVSREKKESFPLTVTSAQKNPTAFYLCASSGDDRVAGELFFGEGSRLTVL.

V is TRBV2 and J is TRBJ1-5, with D perhaps matching TRBD1 (6 bases). Germline V CDR1 and CDR2: SNHLY, FYNNEI. The V end lost 4 bases, the J end lost 11 bases, and 15 bases lay between the germline ends. The CDR3 spans 13 residues. In DNA form, the CDR3 reads TGTGCCAGCAGTGTAGGCCTGGGGGCGGCCCAGCATTTT. Its protein is CASSVGLGAAQHF. The whole variable domain, filled in from reference TRBV2 and TRBJ1-5, reads EPEVTQTPSHQVTQMGQEVILRCVPISNHLYFYWYRQILGQKVEFLVSFYNNEISEKSEIFDDQFSVERPDGSNFTLKIRSTKLEDSAMYFCASSVGLGAAQHFGDGTRLSIL.

V usage is TRBV19 and J usage is TRBJ2-7; D is perhaps TRBD1 (5 bases). The CDR3 consists of 13 residues. Germline CDR1 is LNHDA and CDR2 is SQIVND (reference sequence). The V end lost 2 bases, the J end lost 5 bases, and 10 bases lay between the germline ends. CDR3 region: CASSIRGVDEQYF. The CDR3 coding sequence is TGTGCCAGTAGTATAAGGGGTGTCGACGAGCAGTACTTC. Looking up the rest from reference TRBV19 and TRBJ2-7 gives the full variable domain: DGGITQSPKYLFRKEGQNVTLSCEQNLNHDAMYWYRQDPGQGLRLIYYSQIVNDFQKGDIAEGYSVSREKKESFPLTVTSAQKNPTAFYLCASSIRGVDEQYFGPGTRLTVT.

The chain is built from TRBV10-2 and TRBJ1-6; TRBD1 aligns across 10 bases. Germline assignment: CDR1 WSHSY and CDR2 SAAADI. The CDR3 spans 12 residues. V gave up 8 bases and J gave up 8 bases; unmatched junction bases: 0. CDR3 coding DNA: TGCGCCAGCGGGACAGGGGATTCACCCCTCCACTTT. Protein product: CASGTGDSPLHF.

V gene TRBV12-3 or TRBV12-4 combines with J gene TRBJ1-2; D not certain. Between the trimmed V and J ends, which lost 5 bases and 4 bases, there was a span of 8 bases. The CDR3 runs 12 residues. The CDR3 region has the DNA TGTGCCAGCAGTGTAAGCGGCTATGGCTACACCTTC. Its protein is CASSVSGYGYTF.

This rearrangement joins TRBV6-6 to TRBJ1-2; 7 nucleotides line up with TRBD1. The CDR3 has 14 amino acids. J gave up 5 bases and V 6 bases, and 9 bases lay outside the gene matches. Germline loops: CDR1 MNHNY, CDR2 SVGAGI (reference sequence). In DNA, the CDR3 is TGTGCCAGCAGGTCCTCAGGGGGAGATTATGGCTACACCTTC. It translates to CASRSSGGDYGYTF.

This chain uses TRBV25-1 with TRBJ1-4; 11 nucleotides match TRBD1. Per the germline V gene, CDR1 is MGHDK and CDR2 is SYGVNS. V lost 1 base, J lost 10 bases, and 2 bases stayed unmatched. The CDR3 is made up of 14 amino acids. CDR3 in amino acids: CASSEWGQGGKLFF. The DNA for the CDR3 is TGTGCCAGCAGTGAATGGGGACAGGGGGGAAAACTGTTTTTT.

The chain combines TRBV28 with TRBJ2-1; 14 bases agree with TRBD2. The germline V gene encodes CDR1 MDHEN and CDR2 SYDVKM. V trimming: 8 bases; J trimming: 9 bases; junction bases outside the gene matches: 9. The CDR3 runs 15 residues. CDR3 in DNA: TGTGCCAGCCAAAGACTAGCGGGGGGGCCGGGTGAGCAGTTCTTC. Its translation is CASQRLAGGPGEQFF.

The chain links TRBV30 to TRBJ2-7, with a possible D match to TRBD2 (6 bases). Germline V gene sequence: CDR1 GTSNPN, CDR2 SVGIG (reference sequence). The CDR3 covers 12 residues. Trimming shortened V by 5 bases and J by 2 bases, and 10 bases separated the two germline ends. This CDR3 reads CAWGTETYEQYF. In nucleotides, the CDR3 is TGTGCCTGGGGGACTGAAACCTACGAGCAGTACTTC.

The V gene is TRBV7-9, the J gene TRBJ1-5; 7 bases match TRBD1. Germline V gene data show CDR1 as SEHNR and CDR2 as FQNEAQ (reference sequence). The CDR3 has 14 amino acids. Germline trimming cut 5 bases from V and 11 bases from J; bases unmatched to any gene: 12. This CDR3 reads CASSADRERGTQHF. DNA of the CDR3: TGTGCCAGCAGCGCCGACAGGGAAAGAGGGACCCAGCATTTT.

The J gene is TRBJ2-7, the V gene TRBV2; TRBD2 agrees at 10 bases. From germline, CDR1 is SNHLY and CDR2 FYNNEI. The CDR3 extends over 14 amino acids. V gave up 8 bases and J gave up 6 bases; unmatched junction bases: 10. The CDR3 DNA sequence: TGTGCCAGCGGAGCGGGGGGGAACCCTCTCGAGCAGTACTTC. Translated: CASGAGGNPLEQYF. The variable domain in full, completed from reference TRBV2 and TRBJ2-7, reads EPEVTQTPSHQVTQMGQEVILRCVPISNHLYFYWYRQILGQKVEFLVSFYNNEISEKSEIFDDQFSVERPDGSNFTLKIRSTKLEDSAMYFCASGAGGNPLEQYFGPGTRLTVT.

This chain links TRBV11-3 with TRBJ2-1; 7 bases agree with TRBD2. Losses at the gene ends were 1 base for V and 6 bases for J; bases not matched to a gene: 9. The germline V gene has CDR1 SGHNT and CDR2 YENEEA. CDR3 length equals 16 residues. CDR3 nucleotides: TGTGCCAGCAGCTTAGCTACCGGACTAGACCTCAATGAGCAGTTCTTC. Translating gives CASSLATGLDLNEQFF.

This chain uses TRBV9 with TRBJ2-1; no clear D. Germline CDR1 reads SGDLS; CDR2 reads YYNGEE. V was shortened by 3 bases and J by 4 bases, with 17 bases between the two germline ends. The CDR3 has 16 residues. Written as DNA, the CDR3 is TGTGCCAGCAGCGCGACCCAGGCCATCCGGTACAATGAGCAGTTCTTC. Its protein product is CASSATQAIRYNEQFF. The full variable domain, with the rest looked up from reference TRBV9 and TRBJ2-1, is DSGVTQTPKHLITATGQRVTLRCSPRSGDLSVYWYQQSLDQGLQFLIQYYNGEERAKGNILERFSAQQFPDLHSELNLSSLELGDSALYFCASSATQAIRYNEQFFGPGTRLTVL.

The sample holds one count of this clone. V and J are TRBV6-5 and TRBJ2-7; 9 positions match TRBD2. The V gene's germline CDR1 is MNHEY and CDR2 SVGAGI. The CDR3 spans 14 residues. The V gene end was trimmed by 6 bases and the J gene end by 2 bases; junction bases not matched to a gene: 5. The CDR3 DNA follows: TGTGCCAGCAGCAACAGCGGGGGGCCCTACGAGCAGTACTTC. Its protein product is CASSNSGGPYEQYF.